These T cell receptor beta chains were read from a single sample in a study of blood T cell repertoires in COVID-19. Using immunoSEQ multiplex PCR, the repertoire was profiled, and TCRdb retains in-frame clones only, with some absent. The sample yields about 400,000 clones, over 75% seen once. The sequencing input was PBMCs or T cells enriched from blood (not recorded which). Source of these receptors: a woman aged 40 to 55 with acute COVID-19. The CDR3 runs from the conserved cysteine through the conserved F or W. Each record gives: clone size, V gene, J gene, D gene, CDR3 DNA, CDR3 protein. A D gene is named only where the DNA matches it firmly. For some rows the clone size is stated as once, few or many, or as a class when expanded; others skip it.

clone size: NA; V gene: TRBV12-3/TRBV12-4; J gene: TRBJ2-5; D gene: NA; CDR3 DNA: TGTGCCAGCAGCCCAGCGGCCAAAGAGACCCAGTACTTC; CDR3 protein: CASSPAAKETQYF
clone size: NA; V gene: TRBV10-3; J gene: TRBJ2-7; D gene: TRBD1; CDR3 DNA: TGTGCCATCAGTGAACGCTCCGGGACAGGCGTCCTTGGTACCTACGAGCAGTACTTC; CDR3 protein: CAISERSGTGVLGTYEQYF
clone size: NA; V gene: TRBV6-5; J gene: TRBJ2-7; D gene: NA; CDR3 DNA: TGTGCCAGCAGTACGACACAGCTTTCCTACGAGCAGTACTTC; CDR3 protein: CASSTTQLSYEQYF
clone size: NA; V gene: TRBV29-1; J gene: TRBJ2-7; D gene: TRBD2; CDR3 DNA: TGCAGCGTTGACGCGGGGGGCAGTTACGAGCAGTACTTC; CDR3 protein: CSVDAGGSYEQYF
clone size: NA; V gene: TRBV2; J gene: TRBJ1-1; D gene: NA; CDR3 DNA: TGTGCCAGCAGTCAGCAGGGCTTGAACACTGAAGCTTTCTTT; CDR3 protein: CASSQQGLNTEAFF
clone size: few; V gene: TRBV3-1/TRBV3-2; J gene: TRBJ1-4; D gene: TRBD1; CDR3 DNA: TGTGCCAGCAGCCAAGCTTCGGCGACAGGGGCTGAAAAACTGTTTTTT; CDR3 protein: CASSQASATGAEKLFF
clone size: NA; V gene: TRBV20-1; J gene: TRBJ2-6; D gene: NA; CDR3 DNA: TGCAGTGCTAGTGACTTGGGGGGTAGGTCTGGGGCCAACGTCCTGACTTTC; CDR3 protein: CSASDLGGRSGANVLTF
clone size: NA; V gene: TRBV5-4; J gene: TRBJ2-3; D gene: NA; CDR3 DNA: TGTGCCAGCAGCTTGAAAGGAGTGCGGGGCACAGATACGCAGTATTTT; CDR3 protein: CASSLKGVRGTDTQYF
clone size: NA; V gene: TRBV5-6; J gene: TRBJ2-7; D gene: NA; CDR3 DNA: TGTGCCAGCAGCTCAACAGTCGAGAGCGAGCAGTACTTC; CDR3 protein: CASSSTVESEQYF
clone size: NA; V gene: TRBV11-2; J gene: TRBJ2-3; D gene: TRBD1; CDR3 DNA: TGTGCCAGCAGCAAAAACAGGGGGCTTAGAGGAGATACGCAGTATTTT; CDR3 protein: CASSKNRGLRGDTQYF
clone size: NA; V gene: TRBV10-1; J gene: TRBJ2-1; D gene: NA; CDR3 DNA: TGCGCCAGCAGTGGCCCTACCCCCTACAATGAGCAGTTCTTC; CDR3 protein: CASSGPTPYNEQFF
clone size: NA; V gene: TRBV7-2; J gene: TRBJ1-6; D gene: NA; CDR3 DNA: TGTGCCAGCAGCTTATATCGCAGGGTCAATTCACCCCTCCACTTT; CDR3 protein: CASSLYRRVNSPLHF
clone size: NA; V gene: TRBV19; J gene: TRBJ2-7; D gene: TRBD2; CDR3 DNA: TGTGCCAGTAGTTCCAGACGGGAGGCCTACGAGCAGTACTTC; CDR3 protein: CASSSRREAYEQYF
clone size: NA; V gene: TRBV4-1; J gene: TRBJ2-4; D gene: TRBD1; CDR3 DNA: TGCGCCAGCAGCTCCCACAGGGGGGAGGCCAAAAACATTCAGTACTTC; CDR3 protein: CASSSHRGEAKNIQYF
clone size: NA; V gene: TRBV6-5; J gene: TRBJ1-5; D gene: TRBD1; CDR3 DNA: TGTGCCAGCACCAAGACAGGGGGAAATCAGCCCCAGCATTTT; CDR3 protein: CASTKTGGNQPQHF
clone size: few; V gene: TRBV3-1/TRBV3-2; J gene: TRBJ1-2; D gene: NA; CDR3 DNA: TGTGCCAGCAGCCCGGTCGGGGTCCCTTACTATGGCTACACCTTC; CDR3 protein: CASSPVGVPYYGYTF
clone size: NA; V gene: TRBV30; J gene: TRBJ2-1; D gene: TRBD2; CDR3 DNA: TGTGCCTGGGACTTAGCGGGGGGGCAGCAGTTCTTC; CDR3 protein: CAWDLAGGQQFF
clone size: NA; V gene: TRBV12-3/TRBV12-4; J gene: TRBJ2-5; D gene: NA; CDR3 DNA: TGTGCCAGCAGTTTATCAGGGGCAGAGACCCAGTACTTC; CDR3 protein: CASSLSGAETQYF
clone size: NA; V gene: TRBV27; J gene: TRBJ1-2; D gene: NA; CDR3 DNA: TGTGCCAGCAGTCAGACAGGCTACGGCTACACCTTC; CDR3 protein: CASSQTGYGYTF
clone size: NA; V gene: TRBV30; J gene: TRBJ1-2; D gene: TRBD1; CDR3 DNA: TGTGCCTGGGATGGGACAGTGATAAACTATGGCTACACCTTC; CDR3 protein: CAWDGTVINYGYTF
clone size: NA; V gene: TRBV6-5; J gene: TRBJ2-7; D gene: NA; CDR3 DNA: TGTGCCAGCAGTTATGGAGCCGCAAGCTACGAGCAGTACTTC; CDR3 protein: CASSYGAASYEQYF
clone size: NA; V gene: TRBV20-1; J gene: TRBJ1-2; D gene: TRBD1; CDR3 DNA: TGCAGTGCTAGTCGGGGACAGGGAAGGGGCTACACCTTC; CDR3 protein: CSASRGQGRGYTF
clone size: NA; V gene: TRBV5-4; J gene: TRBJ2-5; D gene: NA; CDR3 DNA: TGTGCCAGCAGCCCAGCAGGGACACAGCAAGAGACCCAGTACTTC; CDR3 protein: CASSPAGTQQETQYF
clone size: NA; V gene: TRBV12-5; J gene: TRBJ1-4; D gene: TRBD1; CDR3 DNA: TGTGCTAGTGGTTTGACGGCAGGGGGTTTAATATTGGGTAATGAAAAACTGTTTTTT; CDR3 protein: CASGLTAGGLILGNEKLFF
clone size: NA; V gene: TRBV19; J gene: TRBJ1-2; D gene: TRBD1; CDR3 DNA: TGTGCCAGTAGTATAGGGGACAGGGGGCATGGCTACACCTTC; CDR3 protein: CASSIGDRGHGYTF
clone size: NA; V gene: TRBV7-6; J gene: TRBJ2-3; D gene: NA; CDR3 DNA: TGTGCCAGCAGCCGTACAGGGATAAGCACAGATACGCAGTATTTT; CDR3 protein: CASSRTGISTDTQYF
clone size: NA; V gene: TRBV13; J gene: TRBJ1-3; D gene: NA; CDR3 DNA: TGTGCCAGCAGCGCGCAAGGAGTGGGAAACACCATATATTTT; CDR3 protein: CASSAQGVGNTIYF
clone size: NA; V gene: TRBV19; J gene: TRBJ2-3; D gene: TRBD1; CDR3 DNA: TGTGCCAGTAGTACCCCCTGGAGTTTGGGACAGGGAGGTACAGATACGCAGTATTTT; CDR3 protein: CASSTPWSLGQGGTDTQYF
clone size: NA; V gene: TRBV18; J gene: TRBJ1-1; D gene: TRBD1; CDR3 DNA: TGTGCCAGCTCACCCATCCAGGGGGCGGCGAACACTGAAGCTTTCTTT; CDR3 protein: CASSPIQGAANTEAFF
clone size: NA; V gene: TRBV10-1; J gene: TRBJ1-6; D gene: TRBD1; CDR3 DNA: TGCGCCAGCAGTGACCACCCGGGACAGGGACGATCACCCCTCCACTTT; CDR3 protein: CASSDHPGQGRSPLHF
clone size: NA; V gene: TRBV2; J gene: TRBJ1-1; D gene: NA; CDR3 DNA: TGTGCCAGCAGGGACAACCCCATGAACACTGAAGCTTTCTTT; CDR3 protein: CASRDNPMNTEAFF
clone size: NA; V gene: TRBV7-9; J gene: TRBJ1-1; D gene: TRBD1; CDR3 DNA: TGTGCCAGCAGCCTTGAACAGGGGGCCGGCACTGAAGCTTTCTTT; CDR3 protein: CASSLEQGAGTEAFF
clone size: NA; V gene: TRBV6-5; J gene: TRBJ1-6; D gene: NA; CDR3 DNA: TGTGCCAGCAGTTTCGGGACAATGAATTCACCCCTCCACTTT; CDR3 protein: CASSFGTMNSPLHF
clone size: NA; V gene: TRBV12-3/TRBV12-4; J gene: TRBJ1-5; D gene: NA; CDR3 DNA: TGTGCCAGCAGGGGGGGGATTCAAGCCCAGCATTTT; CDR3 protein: CASRGGIQAQHF
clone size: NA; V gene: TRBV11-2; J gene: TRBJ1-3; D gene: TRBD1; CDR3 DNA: TGTGCCAGCAGCCGCTCGACAGGGGTCGGAAACACCATATATTTT; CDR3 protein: CASSRSTGVGNTIYF
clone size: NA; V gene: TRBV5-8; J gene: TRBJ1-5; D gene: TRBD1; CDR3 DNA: TGTGCCAGCAGCTTGGCGGGGACAGAGTGGCAGCCCCAGCATTTT; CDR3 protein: CASSLAGTEWQPQHF
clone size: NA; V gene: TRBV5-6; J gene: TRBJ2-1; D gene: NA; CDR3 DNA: TGTGCCAGCAGCCCGAACACACTCAGGGACAATGAGCAGTTCTTC; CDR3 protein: CASSPNTLRDNEQFF
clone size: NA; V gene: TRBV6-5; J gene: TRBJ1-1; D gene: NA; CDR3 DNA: TGTGCCAGCAGTTTCGGACGGGGAAACACTGAAGCTTTCTTT; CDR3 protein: CASSFGRGNTEAFF
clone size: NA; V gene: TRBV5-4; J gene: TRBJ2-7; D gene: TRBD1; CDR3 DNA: TGTGCCAGCAGCTTTCTGGACAGGGATCCTTACGAGCAGTACTTC; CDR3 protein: CASSFLDRDPYEQYF
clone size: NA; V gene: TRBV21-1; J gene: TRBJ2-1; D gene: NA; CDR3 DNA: TGTGCCAGCAGCAAATGTGTAAGCGGGGTTTACAATGAGCAGTTCTTC; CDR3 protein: CASSKCVSGVYNEQFF
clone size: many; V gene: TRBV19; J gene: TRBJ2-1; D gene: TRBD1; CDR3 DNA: TGTGCCAGTAGTGCGCGGGACAGGTACAATGAGCAGTTCTTC; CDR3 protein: CASSARDRYNEQFF
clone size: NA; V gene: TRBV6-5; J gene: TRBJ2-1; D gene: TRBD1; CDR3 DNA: TGTGCCAGCAGTTACCTCCGGGACAGGGCTTACAATGAGCAGTTCTTC; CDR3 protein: CASSYLRDRAYNEQFF
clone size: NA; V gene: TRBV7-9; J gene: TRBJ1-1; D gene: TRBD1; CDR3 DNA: TGTGCCAGCAGCCGTGGGACAGGGGCTTTCTTT; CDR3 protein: CASSRGTGAFF
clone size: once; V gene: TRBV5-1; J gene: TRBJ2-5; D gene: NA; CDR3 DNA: TGCGCCAGCACCCTATTGGGGGGAGCAGAGACCCAGTACTTC; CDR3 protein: CASTLLGGAETQYF
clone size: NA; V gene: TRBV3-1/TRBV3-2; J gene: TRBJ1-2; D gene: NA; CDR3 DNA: TGTGCCAGCAGCCACCACACCGACATCTATGGCTACACCTTC; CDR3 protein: CASSHHTDIYGYTF
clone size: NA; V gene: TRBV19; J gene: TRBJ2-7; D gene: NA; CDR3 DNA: TGTGCCAGTAGTATCGTCCCGGGGGAGCAGTACTTC; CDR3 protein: CASSIVPGEQYF
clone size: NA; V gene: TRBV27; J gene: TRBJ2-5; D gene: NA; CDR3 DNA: TGTGCCAGCAGTTTATACGGAGAGACCCAGTACTTC; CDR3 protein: CASSLYGETQYF
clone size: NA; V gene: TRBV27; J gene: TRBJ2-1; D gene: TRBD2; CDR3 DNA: TGTGCCAGCCGGCCGGGGGGAAGGAACAATGAGCAGTTCTTC; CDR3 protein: CASRPGGRNNEQFF
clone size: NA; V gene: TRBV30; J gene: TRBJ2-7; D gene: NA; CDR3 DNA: TGTGCCTGGAGTGTCCGGGACTACGAGCAGTACTTC; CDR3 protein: CAWSVRDYEQYF